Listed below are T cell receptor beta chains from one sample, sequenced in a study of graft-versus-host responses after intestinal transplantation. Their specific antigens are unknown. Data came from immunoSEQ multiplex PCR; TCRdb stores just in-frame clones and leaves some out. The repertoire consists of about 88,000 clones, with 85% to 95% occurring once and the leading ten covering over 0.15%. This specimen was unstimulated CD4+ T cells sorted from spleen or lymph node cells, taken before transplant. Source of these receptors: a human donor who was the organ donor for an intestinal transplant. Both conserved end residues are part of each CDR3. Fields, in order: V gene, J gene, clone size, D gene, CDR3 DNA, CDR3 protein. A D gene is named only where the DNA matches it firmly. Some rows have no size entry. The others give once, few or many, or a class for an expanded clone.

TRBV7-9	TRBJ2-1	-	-	TGTGCCAGCAGACGACTAGGTGATGAGCAGTTCTTC	CASRRLGDEQFF
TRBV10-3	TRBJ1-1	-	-	TGTGCCACGGGTCTACAGACCACTGAAGCTTTCTTT	CATGLQTTEAFF
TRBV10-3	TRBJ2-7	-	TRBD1	TGTGCCATCAGTGGCCCCGGGACAGGGGGCCTTTCTACGGAGCAGTACTTC	CAISGPGTGGLSTEQYF
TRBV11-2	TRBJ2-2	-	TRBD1	TGTGCCAGCAGCTACCAGACAGGGTCGGCCACCGGGGAGCTGTTTTTT	CASSYQTGSATGELFF
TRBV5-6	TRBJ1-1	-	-	TGTGCCAGCAGCTTGGGGTCAGTCCGGGCTGAAGCTTTCTTT	CASSLGSVRAEAFF
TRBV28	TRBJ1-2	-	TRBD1	TGTGCCAGCAGACCCCAACCGGGACAGGGGGCGGATTATGGCTGCACCTTC	CASRPQPGQGADYGCTF
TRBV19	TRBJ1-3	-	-	TGTGCCACGATGAGCCCTGGAAACACCATATATTTT	CATMSPGNTIYF
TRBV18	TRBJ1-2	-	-	TGTGCCAGCTCACCGTCAGGGGTCGGCTATGGCTACACCTTC	CASSPSGVGYGYTF
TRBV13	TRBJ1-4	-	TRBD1	TGTGCCAGCAGCTCCCGACGAGGGAGGGACAGTAATGAAAAACTGTTTTTT	CASSSRRGRDSNEKLFF
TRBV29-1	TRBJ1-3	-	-	TGCAGCGTTGGGGTTCCAGGCCTCTCTGGAAACACCATATATTTT	CSVGVPGLSGNTIYF
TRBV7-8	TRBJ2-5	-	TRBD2	TGTGCCAGCAGCGCCCCCGGGACTACGGTCCAAGAGACCCAGTACTTC	CASSAPGTTVQETQYF
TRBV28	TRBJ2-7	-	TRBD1	TGTGCCAGCAGTCCCGGGGACAGGTATTCCTACGAGCAGTACTTC	CASSPGDRYSYEQYF
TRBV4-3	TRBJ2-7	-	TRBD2	TGCGCCAGCAGCCATGGAGTAGCGGGTTCCTACGAGCAGTACTTC	CASSHGVAGSYEQYF
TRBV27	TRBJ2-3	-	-	TGTGCCAGCAGCCGTAAGGGAACAGATACGCAGTATTTT	CASSRKGTDTQYF
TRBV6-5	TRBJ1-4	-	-	TGTGCCAGCAGTTGGGGTCAGGCTCAGAATGAAAAACTGTTTTTT	CASSWGQAQNEKLFF
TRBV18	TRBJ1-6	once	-	TGTGCCAGCTCCCCTGGGGGCCCATATAATTCACCCCTCCACTTT	CASSPGGPYNSPLHF
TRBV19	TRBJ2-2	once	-	TGTGCCAGTATGCATCTTTCAGGGAACACCGGGGAGCTGTTTTTT	CASMHLSGNTGELFF
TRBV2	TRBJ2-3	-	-	TGTGCCAGCAGTGAAGCGACCCACCCGTATTTT	CASSEATHPYF
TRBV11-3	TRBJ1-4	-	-	TGTGCCAGCAGCTTATCCCCCTCCACTGGAAATGAAAAACTGTTTTTT	CASSLSPSTGNEKLFF
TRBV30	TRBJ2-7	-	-	TGTGCCTGGAGTGGAGTAAACGGTGGGCACTACGAGCAGTACTTC	CAWSGVNGGHYEQYF
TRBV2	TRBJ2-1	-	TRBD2	TGTGCCAGCAGTGTCCTCCCCCCGGCCATTCAGCGGGGGAATGAGCAGTTCTTC	CASSVLPPAIQRGNEQFF
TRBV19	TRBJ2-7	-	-	TGTGCCAGTACAGGGGACACCTACGAGCAGTACTTC	CASTGDTYEQYF
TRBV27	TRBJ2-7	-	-	TGTGCCAGCAGTTTACTCCCCGGAGGATACGAGCAGTACTTC	CASSLLPGGYEQYF
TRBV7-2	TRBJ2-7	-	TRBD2	TGTGCCAGCAGCTCTCCCTGGGGCGGGGGAAACTCCTACGAGCAGTACTTC	CASSSPWGGGNSYEQYF
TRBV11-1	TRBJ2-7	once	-	TGTGCCAGCAGCTTAGCGACAGGCCGCTACGAGCAGTACTTC	CASSLATGRYEQYF
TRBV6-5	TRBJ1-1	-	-	TGTGCCAGCAGCCGCAACACTGAAGCTTTCTTT	CASSRNTEAFF
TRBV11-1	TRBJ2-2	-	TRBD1	TGTGCCAGCAGCTCAACAGGGGTCACCGGGGAGCTGTTTTTT	CASSSTGVTGELFF